A single T cell receptor beta chain is shown here with its context. Ten or more counts support this clonotype. There is no known antigen for this receptor. No much larger clonotype is one base removed from it; base qualities were not supplied. From V the trimming removes 5 bases and from J it removes 2 bases, while the gene matches leave 7 bases of the junction unaccounted for. There are 15 amino acids in the CDR3, from cysteine to phenylalanine inclusive. Only the CDR3 part of the read is kept: 45 bases, read in frame from the first base. The data are from a study of T cells in Graves' hyperthyroidism and ophthalmopathy (dated by TCRdb to between 2018 and 2021). For context, the study as a whole: Peripheral blood samples were taken at initial diagnosis, before any treatment was given. To identify distinguishing TCR V-J signatures, a discovery cohort of 95 to 100 patients was used, comprising some 45 with Graves' ophthalmopathy and under 60 with stable Graves' hyperthyroidism. Prospective prediction of ophthalmopathy was tested in an independent validation cohort of fewer than 20 hyperthyroidism patients and around 16 patients who later progressed to ophthalmopathy. The approximately 90 discovery patients were randomly split 7:3 into training and test sets. In roughly six Graves' hyperthyroidism patients, the study also compared T-cell repertoires from thyroid tissue with T-cell repertoires from blood. Following sampling, methimazole starting at 30 mg daily was given to hyperthyroidism patients, and high-dose intravenous methylprednisolone was given to ophthalmopathy patients. The paper reports TCR Vbeta CDR3 sequencing of 135 peripheral blood samples: under 45 ophthalmopathy, about 75 hyperthyroidism and 17 progressor patients.

Hyperthyroidism patients were newly diagnosed, had a disease duration of under 2 months, and were aged 18 to 65 years. Patients with uncontrolled infections, other autoimmune diseases, pregnancy or lactation were excluded. Diagnoses were established on the basis of clinical symptoms, serum thyroxine and TRAb, thyroid ultrasound, and orbital computed tomography. Blood from progressor patients was drawn when they were first diagnosed with hyperthyroidism, before any ophthalmopathy symptoms appeared. PBMCs were isolated from about 9.2 ml of fresh peripheral blood by Ficoll-Paque density gradient centrifugation. Progressor patients were initially diagnosed with Graves' hyperthyroidism and developed ophthalmopathy during follow-up. Trizol reagent was used to extract total RNA, and RNA quality was then checked on an Agilent 2100 Bioanalyzer. Overall study outcomes, separate from this receptor: Most expanded thyroid clonotypes (frequency above 0.001) were also detected in blood, a finding suggesting that blood repertoires may reflect thyroid immune responses. Ophthalmopathy was separated from stable hyperthyroidism by a 13 V-J signature model, with approximately 89% sensitivity and about 81% specificity obtained in cross-validation and 80%/75% obtained in testing. During validation, the model predicted progression to ophthalmopathy a median of approximately 7 months ahead of onset, with 60% to 71% sensitivity and less than 85% specificity. No statistical method was used to fix the sample size in advance, and group allocation was not hidden from the investigators.

The TCR beta CDR3 regions were amplified from RNA transcripts. The first round of RT-PCR for the TCR CDR3 was performed with the HTBI primer set and the Qiagen OneStep RT-PCR kit. Libraries were constructed in a second round of multiplex PCR, after which size selection and purification were performed. Paired-end sequencing of the libraries was performed with 100 bp reads on an Illumina HiSeq2000. Per the original workflow: SOAPnuke was used to process the raw data, removing reads that contained adapters or uncalled bases, had a mean Phred below 15, or lacked an exact match to the constant primer or identifier. High-quality paired reads were merged with COPE v1.2.5, and unique nucleotide sequences were defined as clonotypes. Clonotypes were aligned to IMGT TRBV, TRBD and TRBJ reference segments using MiTCR v1.1. Only V-J combinations with frequency above 0.0001, covering 99.2% of repertoires, were analysed. A TCS score was defined as the ratio of F50 (clonal expansion) to E x V (chaos), with BLOSUM62-based TCRdist applied between CDR3 peptides within each V-J. Welch's t-statistics and random forest reduced around 520 V-J features to fewer than 15, which were used in a naive Bayes classifier (R e1071). TCRdb redid the processing of the public reads, applying fastp at Q25 and MiXCR, and retained in-frame beta chains. Rows with a matching CDR3 protein are joined into one entry that keeps the most common DNA and genes. These V and J calls originate from TCRdb's pipeline instead of the authors' own analysis. The sample table contains 250,000 to 300,000 distinct CDR3 sequences; only one count was recorded for roughly 13% of them. 7% to 8.5% of the sample belongs to the ten largest clones.

Specimen: blood. Here the chain combines TRBV12-3 or TRBV12-4 and TRBJ2-3, with 7 bases matching TRBD1. The origin of this receptor is a woman aged 30 to 39 with Graves' hyperthyroidism that later progressed to Graves' ophthalmopathy. For the CDR3, the sequence is CASSPPGQLTDTQYF. The DNA reads TGTGCCAGCAGTCCCCCGGGACAGCTCACAGATACGCAGTATTTT.